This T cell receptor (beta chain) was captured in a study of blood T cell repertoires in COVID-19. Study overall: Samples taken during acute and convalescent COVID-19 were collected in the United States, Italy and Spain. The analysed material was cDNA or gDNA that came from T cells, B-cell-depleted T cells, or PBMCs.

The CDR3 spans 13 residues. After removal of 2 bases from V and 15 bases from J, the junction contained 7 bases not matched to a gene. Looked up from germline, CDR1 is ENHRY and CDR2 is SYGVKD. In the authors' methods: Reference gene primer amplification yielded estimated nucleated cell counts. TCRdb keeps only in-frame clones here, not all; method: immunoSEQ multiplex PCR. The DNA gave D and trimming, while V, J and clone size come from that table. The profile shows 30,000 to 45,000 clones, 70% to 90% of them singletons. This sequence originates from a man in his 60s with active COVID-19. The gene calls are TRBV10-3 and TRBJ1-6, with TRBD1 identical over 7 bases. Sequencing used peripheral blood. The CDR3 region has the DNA TGTGCCATCAGTGAGGGGGACAGTCTGCTCCTCCACTTT. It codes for CAISEGDSLLLHF.